The 6 T cell receptor beta chains below come from one sample, sequenced in a study of monozygotic twins with inflammatory bowel disease. TCRdb re-called the 5' RACE reads, yielding one record per CDR3 amino acid sequence without DNA. This listing includes more than 300,000 distinct CDR3 sequences. Sequencing was done on a sample of blood. These receptors were collected from a human donor with ulcerative colitis or Crohn's disease, or a healthy co-twin of an affected twin (not recorded which).

This chain connects TRBV7-8 to TRBJ1-5. The CDR3 length is 14 residues. Germline V gene lookup returns CDR1 SGHVS and CDR2 FQNEAQ. The CDR3 is CASSLLVGNQPQHF.

The chain employs TRBV7-9 and TRBJ2-1; without DNA, the TCRdb call of TRBD1 cannot be checked. The V gene's germline CDR1 is SEHNR and CDR2 FQNEAQ (reference sequence). This CDR3 has 16 amino acids. The CDR3 protein is CASSSRGGGGANEQFF. Looking up the rest from reference TRBV7-9 and TRBJ2-1 gives the full variable domain: DTGVSQNPRHKITKRGQNVTFRCDPISEHNRLYWYRQTLGQGPEFLTYFQNEAQLEKSRLLSDRFSAERPKGSFSTLEIQRTEQGDSAMYLCASSSRGGGGANEQFFGPGTRLTVL.

The chain has TRBV20-1 and TRBJ2-5. CDR1 DFQATT and CDR2 SNEGSKA come from the germline V gene (reference sequence). There are 15 residues in the CDR3. This chain's CDR3 is CSARDFTSNQETQYF.

J is TRBJ2-1 and V is TRBV5-1; TCRdb's D call, TRBD1, is unchecked because there is no DNA. The CDR3 sequence is 18 residues long. The V gene's germline CDR1 is SGHRS and CDR2 YFSETQ. CDR3 protein: CASSLGRGQVISYNEQFF.

CDR3 amino acids: CASIPYRETQYF. The genes are TRBV3-1 and TRBJ2-5; with no DNA, the TCRdb D assignment of TRBD1 cannot be verified. This CDR3 contains 12 residues. Germline values: CDR1 LGHDT, CDR2 YNNKEL (reference sequence).

The genes are TRBV4-1 and TRBJ2-5; the D call of TRBD1 rests on TCRdb alone, since no DNA is present to check it. Germline lookup yields CDR1 MGHRA and CDR2 YSYEKL. The CDR3 spans 20 residues. The CDR3 sequence is CASSQGGAAGSGGYQETQYF.